This TCR beta chain was sequenced during a study of blood T cell repertoires in COVID-19. TCRdb's table, derived via immunoSEQ multiplex PCR, lists solely in-frame clones and lacks some. The sample has about 250,000 clones, approximately 83% seen once. The CDR3 runs 15 residues. CDR1 is MDHEN and CDR2 is SYDVKM in the germline V gene. J was trimmed by 6 bases and V by 6 bases; bases with no gene match: 10. The TCR sequence derives from a woman in her 30s who had recovered from COVID-19. The gene calls are TRBV28 and TRBJ1-1; 10 nucleotides match TRBD1. The source material was PBMCs or T cells enriched from blood (not recorded which). CDR3 loop: CASSPLGQGSAEAFF. CDR3 bases: TGTGCCAGCAGCCCACTGGGACAGGGGAGTGCTGAAGCTTTCTTT.